A selection of T cell receptor beta chains follows, all from one sample in a study of identical twins. TCRdb analysed the 5' RACE reads with MiXCR anew, one entry per CDR3 protein. The data show 600,000 to 850,000 distinct CDR3 sequences, 15% to 20% seen once. In addition, the sample was reused for a study of T cells expressing NK-cell markers.

The sequencing sample was made of PBMCs. All receptors come from a woman under 30 in good health. The CDR3 runs from the conserved cysteine through the conserved F or W. Fields, in order: J gene, V gene, CDR3 protein.

>TRBJ1-1|TRBV6-5
CASSYSRLGGKNTEAFF
>TRBJ2-7|TRBV6-5
CASSYLGTGIGEQYF
>TRBJ2-1|TRBV12-3/TRBV12-4
CASRRDYHNEQFF
>TRBJ2-3|TRBV10-1
CASSAAHTDTQYF
>TRBJ1-2|TRBV10-3
CAISEQGGGNYGYTF
>TRBJ2-2|TRBV15
CATSRLASGELFF
>TRBJ2-5|TRBV7-2
CASSLLAGGTQETQYF
>TRBJ2-7|TRBV20-1
CSATAQGQASYYEQYF
>TRBJ2-3|TRBV12-3/TRBV12-4
CASSPGSGGGVDTQYF
>TRBJ2-7|TRBV5-1
CASSLSGQNYEQYF
>TRBJ2-3|TRBV5-1
CASSPMTGATDTQYF
>TRBJ2-7|TRBV12-3/TRBV12-4
CASSPGIFYEQYF
>TRBJ2-7|TRBV27
CASSFWPDPPGGILPGEQYF
>TRBJ2-1|TRBV6-1
CASSSGLAGGPSREQFF
>TRBJ2-7|TRBV27
CASSSPRQGNYEQYF
>TRBJ2-1|TRBV15
CATSHGNYNEQFF
>TRBJ1-3|TRBV11-2
CASSSWDRGNTIYF
>TRBJ1-1|TRBV5-1
CASSLLPRGQGMATEAFF
>TRBJ2-7|TRBV6-5
CASSYSGTLTYEQYF
>TRBJ2-7|TRBV16
CASSPSGQGAQEQYF
>TRBJ2-1|TRBV6-5
CASSYSTPPGVPPLNEQFF
>TRBJ2-7|TRBV10-3
CAIRSTDSYEQYF
>TRBJ2-1|TRBV20-1
CSASGTRVSYNEQFF
>TRBJ2-1|TRBV12-3/TRBV12-4
CASSFESIPPFNEQFF
>TRBJ1-1|TRBV10-3
CAISTGQGLNTEAFF
>TRBJ1-2|TRBV20-1
CSARGEQGNVDGYTF
>TRBJ2-1|TRBV20-1
CSAQRGGGEDNEQFF
>TRBJ2-2|TRBV20-1
CSARRGLELFF